Following are 20 T cell receptor beta chains from one sample sequenced in a study of cytomegalovirus exposure and HLA in healthy donors. Use of 60 Vbeta and 13 Jbeta primers characterized the PCR. Clones were read by immunoSEQ multiplex PCR, and TCRdb kept only the in-frame ones, dropping some. The table lists about 150,000 clones, around 75% of them singletons, with roughly 7.7% in the top ten. Sequenced input: PBMCs. Receptor source: a man between 25 and 39 years old in good health and CMV-seropositive.

In the case of this clone: Other DNA sequences in this sample translate to the same CDR3. The V gene is TRBV18, the J gene TRBJ2-7; D not resolved. CDR3 length: 13 residues. Trimming removed 3 bases from V and 0 bases from J, with 6 bases in between. CDR1 is KGHSH and CDR2 is LQKENI in the germline V gene. CDR3 residues: CASSPLSSYEQYF. In DNA, the CDR3 is TGTGCCAGCTCACCTCTAAGCTCCTACGAGCAGTACTTC.

The chain links TRBV6-1 to TRBJ1-2; D not resolved. CDR3 length: 12 amino acids. The V end lost 9 bases, the J end lost 5 bases, and 13 bases lay between the germline ends. Per the germline V gene, CDR1 is MNHNS and CDR2 is SASEGT. In DNA form, the CDR3 reads TGTGCCAGACGTGCGGGCGAATATGGCTACACCTTC. Encoded protein: CARRAGEYGYTF.

This clone is a singleton in its sample. This chain connects TRBV7-6 to TRBJ1-3, with D possibly matching TRBD1 (5 bases). Germline V CDR1 and CDR2: SGHVS, FNYEAQ. Deletions cut 6 bases from V and 0 bases from J, with 9 bases between. This CDR3 comprises 14 residues. DNA of the CDR3: TGTGCCAGCAGGCCCCAGGGCTCTGGAAACACCATATATTTT. Translated: CASRPQGSGNTIYF. Full variable domain (rest looked up from reference TRBV7-6 and TRBJ1-3): GAGVSQSPRYKVTKRGQDVALRCDPISGHVSLYWYRQALGQGPEFLTYFNYEAQQDKSGLPNDRFSAERPEGSISTLTIQRTEQRDSAMYRCASRPQGSGNTIYFGEGSWLTVV.

This chain links TRBV11-2 with TRBJ2-5; TRBD2 aligns across 7 bases. CDR1 SGHAT and CDR2 FQNNGV come from the germline V gene. V trimming: 1 base; J trimming: 11 bases; junction bases outside the gene matches: 10. This CDR3 region has 14 residues. The CDR3 DNA sequence: TGTGCCAGCAGCTTAGCGGGAGGCATGAGGGAGCAGTACTTC. Its protein product is CASSLAGGMREQYF.

V usage is TRBV7-6 and J usage is TRBJ1-1; D not resolved. The V gene's germline CDR1 is SGHVS and CDR2 FNYEAQ. Trimming stripped 8 bases from V and 1 base from J, with 11 bases between. This CDR3 is built from 13 residues. CDR3 in DNA: TGTGCCAGCGCTACCCAGGAGAACACTGAAGCTTTCTTT. This codes for CASATQENTEAFF.

The gene calls are TRBV5-5 and TRBJ1-1, with TRBD1 identical over 8 bases. Germline CDR1 and CDR2: SGHKS and YYEKEE (reference sequence). The CDR3 has 14 residues. V was pared by 4 bases and J by 4 bases, with 6 bases of the junction left unmatched. Here the CDR3 reads CASSGDRLATEAFF. The CDR3 DNA follows: TGTGCCAGCAGCGGGGACAGGCTGGCCACTGAAGCTTTCTTT. The complete variable domain, with remaining parts taken from reference TRBV5-5 and TRBJ1-1, reads DAGVTQSPTHLIKTRGQQVTLRCSPISGHKSVSWYQQVLGQGPQFIFQYYEKEERGRGNFPDRFSARQFPNYSSELNVNALLLGDSALYLCASSGDRLATEAFFGQGTRLTVV.

The V gene is TRBV19, the J gene TRBJ1-1; no definite D call. The CDR3 has 11 amino acids. V was shortened by 10 bases and J by 6 bases, with 12 bases between the two germline ends. Germline loops: CDR1 LNHDA, CDR2 SQIVND (reference sequence). The CDR3 DNA sequence: TGTGCCACCCGACGGGGTGCTGAAGCTTTCTTT. It codes for CATRRGAEAFF.

This rearrangement joins TRBV15 to TRBJ2-7, with 7 nucleotides matching TRBD1. Trimming took 3 bases from V and 7 from J; bases not matched to a gene: 15. Germline V gene data show CDR1 as LNHNV and CDR2 as YYDKDF (reference sequence). The CDR3 length is 16 residues. The CDR3 DNA is TGTGCCACCAGCAGCCTGCTACGGGACAGATACGTAGAGCAGTACTTC. Amino acid sequence: CATSSLLRDRYVEQYF.

The rearrangement joins TRBV4-2 to TRBJ2-7, with 7 positions matching TRBD1. CDR1 is LGHNA and CDR2 is YNFKEQ in the germline V gene. This CDR3 is 14 amino acids long. V gave up 4 bases and J gave up 3 bases; unmatched junction bases: 6. The CDR3 spells CASSPDRALYEQYF. The CDR3 bases are TGTGCCAGCAGCCCCGACAGGGCCCTCTACGAGCAGTACTTC.

V gene TRBV18 combines with J gene TRBJ2-7; the match to TRBD1 covers 8 bases. V was clipped by 0 bases and J by 5 bases; unmatched bases: 9. Germline CDR1 reads KGHSH; CDR2 reads LQKENI. The CDR3 has 16 amino acids. This chain's CDR3 is CASSPPGVTGVDEQYF. In nucleotides, the CDR3 is TGTGCCAGCTCACCACCGGGAGTGACAGGGGTGGACGAGCAGTACTTC.

The rearrangement joins TRBV19 to TRBJ1-5, with no clear D. Germline V lookup: CDR1 LNHDA, CDR2 SQIVND (reference sequence). The CDR3 extends over 14 amino acids. The V gene lost 1 base and the J gene lost 3 bases, with 7 bases spanning the gap. The CDR3 sequence: CASSIGGNNQPQHF. The DNA of the CDR3 is TGTGCCAGTAGTATAGGCGGGAACAATCAGCCCCAGCATTTT. Full variable domain (remainder filled in from reference TRBV19 and TRBJ1-5): DGGITQSPKYLFRKEGQNVTLSCEQNLNHDAMYWYRQDPGQGLRLIYYSQIVNDFQKGDIAEGYSVSREKKESFPLTVTSAQKNPTAFYLCASSIGGNNQPQHFGDGTRLSIL.

J is TRBJ1-2 and V is TRBV5-6, with a possible D match to TRBD1 (6 bases). V was shortened by 1 base and J by 4 bases, with 8 bases between the two germline ends. CDR1 and CDR2 from the germline V gene are SGHDT and YYEEEE. This CDR3 region has 13 residues. The CDR3 coding sequence is TGTGCCAGCAGCTTGCAGGGGAGCTATGGCTACACCTTC. Translation: CASSLQGSYGYTF.

The chain links TRBV7-2 to TRBJ1-2, with D hard to call. CDR1 and CDR2 from the germline V gene are SGHTA and FQGNSA. V gave up 1 base and J gave up 6 bases, with 15 bases separating them. CDR3 size: 15 residues. The CDR3 sequence: CASSLGWRPTHGYTF. The CDR3 DNA reads TGTGCCAGCAGCTTAGGGTGGAGACCCACTCATGGCTACACCTTC.

This chain joins TRBV27 and TRBJ2-3, with D unclear. Per germline, CDR1 MNHEY and CDR2 SMNVEV (reference sequence). The CDR3 is 14 amino acids. The V gene lost 4 bases and the J gene lost 2 bases, with 10 bases spanning the gap. The CDR3: CASSSPTYTDTQYF. The CDR3 coding sequence is TGTGCCAGCAGTTCCCCTACCTACACAGATACGCAGTATTTT.

This clone has just one count. The CDR3 DNA is TGTGCCTGGAGTAACAGCTATGGCTACACCTTC. Protein: CAWSNSYGYTF. The J gene is TRBJ1-2, the V gene TRBV30; the D is unclear. The germline V gene encodes CDR1 GTSNPN and CDR2 SVGIG (reference sequence). Trimming left V 2 bases short and J 4 bases short, with 5 bases between. The CDR3 has 11 residues.

This chain connects TRBV30 to TRBJ2-2; 10 bases fit TRBD1. Trimming cost V 0 bases and J 4 bases; bases outside gene matches: 8. Germline V gene sequence: CDR1 GTSNPN, CDR2 SVGIG (reference sequence). This CDR3 has 17 residues. DNA of the CDR3: TGTGCCTGGAGTGTAGGTGATCGGACAGGGGGCACCGGGGAGCTGTTTTTT. Translated, it gives CAWSVGDRTGGTGELFF.

This chain uses TRBV19 with TRBJ1-6, with TRBD1 as a possible D gene (5 bases). This CDR3 contains 13 residues. V lost 3 bases to trimming and J lost 9 bases, with 9 bases between them. Germline V gene sequence: CDR1 LNHDA, CDR2 SQIVND (reference sequence). The CDR3 DNA sequence: TGTGCCAGTAGTATGGGGCAGGGTTCACCCCTCCACTTT. Residues: CASSMGQGSPLHF.

V usage is TRBV27 and J usage is TRBJ2-2; 7 bases align to TRBD2. The V gene end was trimmed by 0 bases and the J gene end by 6 bases; junction bases not matched to a gene: 13. The V gene's germline CDR1 is MNHEY and CDR2 SMNVEV (reference sequence). The CDR3 length is 18 residues. CDR3 region: CASSLSTRARGGAGELFF. For the CDR3, the DNA is TGTGCCAGCAGTTTATCGACTCGGGCGAGGGGAGGGGCCGGGGAGCTGTTTTTT.

Notes on this clone: One end of the junction is discordant with germline, which a read error may explain. The chain employs TRBV7-9 and TRBJ1-5; D is uncertain. CDR1 and CDR2 from the germline V gene are SEHNR and FQNEAQ (reference sequence). The CDR3 is 13 amino acids. CDR3 DNA sequence: TGTGCCAGCAGCACCGATAGCCATCAGCCCCAGCATTTT. Protein sequence: CASSTDSHQPQHF.

V usage is TRBV9 and J usage is TRBJ2-2; tentatively, D is TRBD2 (6 bases). Germline CDR1 reads SGDLS; CDR2 reads YYNGEE. With 3 bases removed from V and 5 bases from J, the gap between germline ends came to 17 bases. The CDR3 spans 16 residues. The CDR3 region is CASSGEGREDTGELFF. CDR3 coding DNA: TGTGCCAGCAGCGGTGAAGGCAGGGAGGATACCGGGGAGCTGTTTTTT.